One T cell receptor (beta chain) is described in this entry. This clonotype was detected ten times or more. Its antigen remains unidentified. No much larger clone exists at a distance of one base, and base qualities are not known. V is clipped by 6 bases and J by 0 bases, and the sequence between their germline boundaries is 9 bases long. From the cysteine up to the phenylalanine, the CDR3 has a length of 14 residues. Only the CDR3 portion is preserved as DNA: 42 bases, with reading frame beginning at the first base. These data are taken from a study of T cell repertoires in cytomegalovirus infection (dated by TCRdb to between 2018 and 2020). Study-wide context: Donor HLA type was relevant to the analysis, because carriage of CMV infection together with the matching HLA type was indicated by public TCR beta signatures.

Summary of the overall study and its limitations: Carriers of CMV infection plus the relevant HLA type were discriminated by the cumulative frequency of public TCR beta family members in the study cohort and in an independent 352-donor cohort. In the ex vivo response, HLA-C-restricted CMV-specific TCR beta clonotypes were dominant, and in two of eight donors the single most frequent clonotype came from this HLA-C-restricted group.

Sequencing took place on an Illumina HiSeq 1500. Using fastp at Q25 and MiXCR, TCRdb reprocessed the public reads and kept productive beta chains. Rows merge per CDR3 protein into single entries with the most common DNA and genes. The sample table holds under 600,000 distinct CDR3 sequences, of which approximately 15% were seen once. Roughly 25% of the sample is held by the ten biggest clonotypes. This clonotype was sampled from a human donor in good health (CMV status not recorded). Some clones in this sample may be carry-over from other donors' samples. The sequencing sample was made of CD8+ T cells from PBMCs. The chain employs TRBV12-3 or TRBV12-4 and TRBJ1-3, with TRBD1 as a weak D call on 5 bases. This receptor has the CDR3 CASRGTVSGNTIYF. DNA sequence: TGTGCCAGCAGGGGGACGGTCTCTGGAAACACCATATATTTT.